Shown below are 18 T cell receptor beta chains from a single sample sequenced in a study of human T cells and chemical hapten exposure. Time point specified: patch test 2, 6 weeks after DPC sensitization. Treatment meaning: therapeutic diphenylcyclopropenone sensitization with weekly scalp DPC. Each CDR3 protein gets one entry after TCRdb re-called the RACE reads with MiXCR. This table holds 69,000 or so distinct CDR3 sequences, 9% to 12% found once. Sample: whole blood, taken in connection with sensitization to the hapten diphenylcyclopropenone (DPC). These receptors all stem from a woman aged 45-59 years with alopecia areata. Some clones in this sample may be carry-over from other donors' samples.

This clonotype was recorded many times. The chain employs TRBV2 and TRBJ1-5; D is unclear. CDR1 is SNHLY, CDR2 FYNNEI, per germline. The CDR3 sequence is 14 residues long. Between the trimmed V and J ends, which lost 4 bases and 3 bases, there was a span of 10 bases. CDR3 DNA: TGTGCCAGCAGTGCCCTCGACAACAATCAGCCCCAGCATTTT. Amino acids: CASSALDNNQPQHF.

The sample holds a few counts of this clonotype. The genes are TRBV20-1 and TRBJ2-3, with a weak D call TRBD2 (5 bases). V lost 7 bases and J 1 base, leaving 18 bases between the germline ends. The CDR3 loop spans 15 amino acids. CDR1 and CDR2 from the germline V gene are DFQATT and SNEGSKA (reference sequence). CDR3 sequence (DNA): TGCAGTGTCACCCCCCGGAGGAAAGGCACAGATACGCAGTATTTT. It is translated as CSVTPRRKGTDTQYF.

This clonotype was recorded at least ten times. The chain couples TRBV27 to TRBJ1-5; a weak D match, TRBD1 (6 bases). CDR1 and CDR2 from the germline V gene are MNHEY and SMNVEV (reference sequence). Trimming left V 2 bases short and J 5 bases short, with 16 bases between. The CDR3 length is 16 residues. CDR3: CASSLMGRGRHQPQHF. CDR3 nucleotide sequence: TGTGCCAGCAGTTTAATGGGCAGGGGCCGCCATCAGCCCCAGCATTTT.

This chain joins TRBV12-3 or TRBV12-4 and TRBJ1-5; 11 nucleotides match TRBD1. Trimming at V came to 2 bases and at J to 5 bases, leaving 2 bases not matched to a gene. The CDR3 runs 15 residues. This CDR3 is CASSLRTGGDQPQHF. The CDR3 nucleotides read TGTGCCAGCAGTTTAAGGACAGGGGGCGATCAGCCCCAGCATTTT.

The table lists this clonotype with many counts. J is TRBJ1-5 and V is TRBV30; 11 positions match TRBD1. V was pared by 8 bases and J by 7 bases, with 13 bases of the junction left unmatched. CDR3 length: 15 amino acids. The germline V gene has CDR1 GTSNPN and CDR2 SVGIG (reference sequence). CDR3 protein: CAARTGTGGKQPQHF. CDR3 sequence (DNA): TGTGCCGCACGAACTGGGACAGGGGGGAAACAGCCCCAGCATTTT. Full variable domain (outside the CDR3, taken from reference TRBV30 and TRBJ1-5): SQTIHQWPATLVQPVGSPLSLECTVEGTSNPNLYWYRQAAGRGLQLLFYSVGIGQISSEVPQNLSASRPQDRQFILSSKKLLLSDSGFYLCAARTGTGGKQPQHFGDGTRLSIL.

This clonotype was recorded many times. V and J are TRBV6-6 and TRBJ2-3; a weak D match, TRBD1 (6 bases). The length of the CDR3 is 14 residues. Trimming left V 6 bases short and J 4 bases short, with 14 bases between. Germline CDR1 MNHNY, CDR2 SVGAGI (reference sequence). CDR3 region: CASSPPDSSDTQYF. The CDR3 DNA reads TGTGCCAGCAGCCCACCGGACAGTTCAGATACGCAGTATTTT.

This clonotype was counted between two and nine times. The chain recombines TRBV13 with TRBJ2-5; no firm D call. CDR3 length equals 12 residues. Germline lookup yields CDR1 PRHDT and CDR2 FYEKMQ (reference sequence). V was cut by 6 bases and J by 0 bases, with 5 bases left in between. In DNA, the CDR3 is TGTGCCAGCAGTAGATACCAAGAGACCCAGTACTTC. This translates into CASSRYQETQYF. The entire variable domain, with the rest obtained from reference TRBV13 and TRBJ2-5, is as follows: AAGVIQSPRHLIKEKRETATLKCYPIPRHDTVYWYQQGPGQDPQFLISFYEKMQSDKGSIPDRFSAQQFSDYHSELNMSSLELGDSALYFCASSRYQETQYFGPGTRLLVL.

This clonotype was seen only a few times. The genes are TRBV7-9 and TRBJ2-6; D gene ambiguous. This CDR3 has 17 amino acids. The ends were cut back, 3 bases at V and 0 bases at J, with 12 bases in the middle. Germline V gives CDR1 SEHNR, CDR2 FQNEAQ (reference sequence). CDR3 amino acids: CASSFVSRSSGANVLTF. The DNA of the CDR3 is TGTGCCAGCAGCTTCGTCTCGCGGAGCTCTGGGGCCAACGTCCTGACTTTC.

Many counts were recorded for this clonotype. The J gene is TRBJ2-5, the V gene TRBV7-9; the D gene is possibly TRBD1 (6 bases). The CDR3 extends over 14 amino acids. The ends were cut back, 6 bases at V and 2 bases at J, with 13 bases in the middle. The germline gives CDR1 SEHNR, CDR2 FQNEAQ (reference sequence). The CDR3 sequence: CASRKSGEQETQYF. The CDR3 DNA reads TGTGCCAGCAGGAAGTCAGGGGAACAAGAGACCCAGTACTTC.

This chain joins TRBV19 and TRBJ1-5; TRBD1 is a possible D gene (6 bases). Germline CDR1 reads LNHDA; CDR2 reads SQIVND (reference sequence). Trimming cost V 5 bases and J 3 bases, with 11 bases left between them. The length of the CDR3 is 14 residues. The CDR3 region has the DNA TGTGCCAGTAGTTCTACAGGGTACAATCAGCCCCAGCATTTT. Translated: CASSSTGYNQPQHF.

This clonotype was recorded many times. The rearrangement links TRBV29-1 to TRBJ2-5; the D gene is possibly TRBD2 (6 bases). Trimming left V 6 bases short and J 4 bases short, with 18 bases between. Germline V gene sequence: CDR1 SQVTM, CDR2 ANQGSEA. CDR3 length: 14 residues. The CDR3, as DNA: TGCAGCGTCGTCGGAGGGCAGGTAGGAGAGACCCAGTACTTC. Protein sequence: CSVVGGQVGETQYF.

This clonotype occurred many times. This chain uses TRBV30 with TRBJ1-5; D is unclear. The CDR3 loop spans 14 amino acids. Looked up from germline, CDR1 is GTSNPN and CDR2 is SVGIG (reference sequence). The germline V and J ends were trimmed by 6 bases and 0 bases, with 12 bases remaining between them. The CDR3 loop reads CACRAAGSNQPQHF. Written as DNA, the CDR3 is TGTGCCTGCCGGGCGGCAGGTAGCAATCAGCCCCAGCATTTT.

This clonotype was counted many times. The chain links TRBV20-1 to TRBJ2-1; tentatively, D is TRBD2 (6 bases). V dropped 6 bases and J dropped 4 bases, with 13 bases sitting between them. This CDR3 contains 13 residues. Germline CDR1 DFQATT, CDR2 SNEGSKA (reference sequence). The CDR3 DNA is TGCAGTGCCTCCGGACTAACTTACAATGAGCAGTTCTTC. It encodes CSASGLTYNEQFF.

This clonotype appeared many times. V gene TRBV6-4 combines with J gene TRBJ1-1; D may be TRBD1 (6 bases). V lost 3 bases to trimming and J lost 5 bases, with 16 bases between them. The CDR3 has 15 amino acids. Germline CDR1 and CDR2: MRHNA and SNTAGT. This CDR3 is CASSETGLEGTEAFF. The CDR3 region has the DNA TGTGCCAGCAGTGAGACAGGCTTGGAGGGGACTGAAGCTTTCTTT.

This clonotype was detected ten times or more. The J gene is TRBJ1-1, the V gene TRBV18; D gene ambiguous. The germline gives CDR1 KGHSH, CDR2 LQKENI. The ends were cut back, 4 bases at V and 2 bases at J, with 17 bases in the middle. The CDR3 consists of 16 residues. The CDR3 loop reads CASSRSADFHNTEAFF. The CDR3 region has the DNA TGTGCCAGCTCACGGTCGGCGGATTTTCACAACACTGAAGCTTTCTTT.

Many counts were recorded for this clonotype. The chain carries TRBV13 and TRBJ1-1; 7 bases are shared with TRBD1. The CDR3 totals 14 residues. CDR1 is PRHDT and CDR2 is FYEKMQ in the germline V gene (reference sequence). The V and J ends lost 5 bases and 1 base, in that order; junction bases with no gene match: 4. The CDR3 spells CASSTRQGNTEAFF. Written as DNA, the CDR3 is TGTGCCAGCAGCACCCGACAGGGGAACACTGAAGCTTTCTTT.

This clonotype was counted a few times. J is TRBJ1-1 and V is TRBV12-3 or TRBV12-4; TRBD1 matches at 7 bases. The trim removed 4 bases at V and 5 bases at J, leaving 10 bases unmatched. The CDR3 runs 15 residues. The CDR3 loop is CASSSTNTGVTEAFF. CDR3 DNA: TGTGCCAGCAGTTCGACCAACACAGGGGTGACTGAAGCTTTCTTT.

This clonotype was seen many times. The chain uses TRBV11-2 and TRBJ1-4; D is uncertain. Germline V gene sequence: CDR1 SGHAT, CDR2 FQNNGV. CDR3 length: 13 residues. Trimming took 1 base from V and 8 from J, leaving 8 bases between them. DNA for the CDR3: TGTGCCAGCAGCTTAGGTATCGGAGAAAAACTGTTTTTT. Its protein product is CASSLGIGEKLFF. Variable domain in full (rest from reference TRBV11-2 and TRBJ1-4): EAGVAQSPRYKIIEKRQSVAFWCNPISGHATLYWYQQILGQGPKLLIQFQNNGVVDDSQLPKDRFSAERLKGVDSTLKIQPAKLEDSAVYLCASSLGIGEKLFFGSGTQLSVL.